The 27 T cell receptor beta chains below come from one sample, sequenced in a study of T cell responses to AZD1222 COVID-19 vaccine. Assay used: immunoSEQ multiplex PCR; TCRdb lists only in-frame clones, some missing. The sample lists roughly 40,000 clones, approximately 88% occurring once. The sample in question was peripheral blood, obtained 28 days after the second AZD1222 dose. Source of these receptors: an adult who received the AZD1222 COVID-19 vaccine.

The J gene is TRBJ1-4, the V gene TRBV14; D remains unclear. The CDR3 totals 15 residues. Trimming shortened V by 0 bases and J by 0 bases, and 5 bases separated the two germline ends. Germline V gene lookup returns CDR1 SGHDN and CDR2 FVKESK. Written as DNA, the CDR3 is TGTGCCAGCAGCCAAGAACTTGCAACTAATGAAAAACTGTTTTTT. Translated: CASSQELATNEKLFF.

The CDR3 bases are TGTGCCAGTAGTATTTCCAGGGGGCGCAACGGGAACACCGGGGAGCTGTTTTTT. This gives the protein CASSISRGRNGNTGELFF. V is TRBV19 and J is TRBJ2-2; 8 positions agree with TRBD1. Germline CDR1 is LNHDA and CDR2 is SQIVND (reference sequence). The V and J ends lost 3 bases and 1 base, in that order; junction bases with no gene match: 10. This CDR3 has 18 amino acids.

The rearrangement joins TRBV12-3 or TRBV12-4 to TRBJ1-1, with a possible D match to TRBD1 (6 bases). V dropped 6 bases and J dropped 4 bases, with 12 bases sitting between them. The CDR3 consists of 13 residues. The CDR3 loop is CASSPQGFTEAFF. In DNA, the CDR3 is TGTGCCAGCAGCCCACAGGGTTTCACTGAAGCTTTCTTT.

This rearrangement joins TRBV12-3 or TRBV12-4 to TRBJ2-1, with D perhaps assigned TRBD1 or TRBD2 (5 bases each). The CDR3 covers 13 residues. V was trimmed by 3 bases and J by 8 bases, leaving 11 bases between them. CDR3 sequence reads: CASSFGTPDEQFF. CDR3 nucleotides: TGTGCCAGCAGTTTCGGGACCCCGGATGAGCAGTTCTTC.

This chain links TRBV30 with TRBJ2-7, with unresolved D. The CDR3 totals 12 residues. Germline loops: CDR1 GTSNPN, CDR2 SVGIG (reference sequence). V lost 2 bases and J 3 bases, leaving 8 bases between the germline ends. CDR3 protein: CAWSHSLYEQYF. DNA for the CDR3: TGTGCCTGGAGTCATTCGCTCTACGAGCAGTACTTC. Using reference TRBV30 and TRBJ2-7 for the parts outside the CDR3, the full variable domain is SQTIHQWPATLVQPVGSPLSLECTVEGTSNPNLYWYRQAAGRGLQLLFYSVGIGQISSEVPQNLSASRPQDRQFILSSKKLLLSDSGFYLCAWSHSLYEQYFGPGTRLTVT.

The chain carries TRBV28 and TRBJ2-2, with D possibly matching TRBD2 (5 bases). Germline V gives CDR1 MDHEN, CDR2 SYDVKM. V dropped 4 bases and J dropped 6 bases, with 9 bases sitting between them. This CDR3 is built from 13 residues. The CDR3 nucleotides are TGTGCCAGCAGTTCACTAGTACCCGGGGAGCTGTTTTTT. Translating it yields CASSSLVPGELFF.

J is TRBJ2-1 and V is TRBV7-3; 8 nucleotides match TRBD1. Trimming cost V 5 bases and J 4 bases; bases outside gene matches: 7. The CDR3 has 15 amino acids. Looked up from germline, CDR1 is SGHTA and CDR2 is FQGTGA. The CDR3 sequence is CASSNGQGVYNEQFF. CDR3 coding DNA: TGTGCCAGCAGCAACGGACAGGGAGTTTACAATGAGCAGTTCTTC. The entire variable domain, with the rest obtained from reference TRBV7-3 and TRBJ2-1, is as follows: GAGVSQTPSNKVTEKGKYVELRCDPISGHTALYWYRQSLGQGPEFLIYFQGTGAADDSGLPNDRFFAVRPEGSVSTLKIQRTERGDSAVYLCASSNGQGVYNEQFFGPGTRLTVL.

This clone has just a few counts. The chain joins TRBV11-2 to TRBJ1-3, with D perhaps matching TRBD1 (6 bases). Germline CDR1 SGHAT, CDR2 FQNNGV. V lost 3 bases to trimming and J lost 2 bases, with 11 bases between them. CDR3 length: 15 residues. The CDR3 spells CASSFEQGAGNTIYF. CDR3 DNA: TGTGCCAGCAGCTTTGAACAGGGCGCTGGAAACACCATATATTTT.

CDR3 in amino acids: CASSLVGDEQYF. The CDR3 coding sequence is TGCGCCAGCAGCTTGGTTGGAGACGAGCAGTACTTC. This rearrangement joins TRBV5-1 to TRBJ2-7; D not certain. The CDR3 runs to 12 residues. Germline V gene lookup returns CDR1 SGHRS and CDR2 YFSETQ. The V and J ends lost 0 bases and 5 bases respectively, with 6 bases between them.

The CDR3 nucleotides read TGTGCCAGCGGAGAAGGGACCCAGTACTTC. This gives the protein CASGEGTQYF. The chain employs TRBV2 and TRBJ2-5; no clear D gene. Germline lookup yields CDR1 SNHLY and CDR2 FYNNEI. This CDR3 spans 10 amino acids. V was pared by 8 bases and J by 7 bases, with 8 bases between. Using reference TRBV2 and TRBJ2-5 for the parts outside the CDR3, the full variable domain is EPEVTQTPSHQVTQMGQEVILRCVPISNHLYFYWYRQILGQKVEFLVSFYNNEISEKSEIFDDQFSVERPDGSNFTLKIRSTKLEDSAMYFCASGEGTQYFGPGTRLLVL.

This rearrangement joins TRBV6-2 or TRBV6-3 to TRBJ2-1, with TRBD2 identical over 7 bases. The CDR3 totals 15 residues. The germline V gene has CDR1 MNHEY and CDR2 SVGEGT. With 2 bases clipped from V and 8 bases from J, the junction kept 9 bases outside the gene matches. CDR3 sequence (DNA): TGTGCCAGCAGTTACGGCGGGGGAAGTGGGGATGAGCAGTTCTTC. Its translation: CASSYGGGSGDEQFF.

The chain employs TRBV30 and TRBJ2-2; tentatively, D is TRBD1 or TRBD2 (5 bases each). The V end was cut by 3 bases, the J end by 0 bases, with 8 bases between. The V gene's germline CDR1 is GTSNPN and CDR2 SVGIG (reference sequence). The CDR3 sequence is 14 residues long. Written as DNA, the CDR3 is TGTGCCTGGAGAGGGACGGCGAACACCGGGGAGCTGTTTTTT. It encodes CAWRGTANTGELFF.

Here the CDR3 DNA reads TGCAGCGTTGAGAATCCGACAGGGAAGTACGAGCAGTACTTC. Residues: CSVENPTGKYEQYF. V usage is TRBV29-1 and J usage is TRBJ2-7; TRBD1 agrees at 7 bases. V lost 3 bases to trimming and J lost 4 bases; unmatched junction nucleotides: 9. This CDR3 has 14 amino acids. The germline gives CDR1 SQVTM, CDR2 ANQGSEA.

V is TRBV30 and J is TRBJ1-2, with D perhaps TRBD1 (5 bases). The V gene lost 0 bases and the J gene lost 4 bases, with 9 bases spanning the gap. This CDR3 comprises 13 residues. Germline V gene lookup returns CDR1 GTSNPN and CDR2 SVGIG (reference sequence). The CDR3 spells CAWSVRGVYGYTF. In nucleotides, the CDR3 is TGTGCCTGGAGTGTACGGGGGGTCTATGGCTACACCTTC.

In its sample, this clone was seen once. The chain employs TRBV27 and TRBJ1-1, with a tentative D call TRBD1 (6 bases). The germline gives CDR1 MNHEY, CDR2 SMNVEV (reference sequence). Trimming removed 0 bases at V and 1 base at J, with 18 bases between. This CDR3 is built from 18 residues. The CDR3, as DNA: TGTGCCAGCAGTTTATCCGGGACATCTGAACCCTGGAACACTGAAGCTTTCTTT. It is translated as CASSLSGTSEPWNTEAFF.

The chain has TRBV6-6 and TRBJ1-1; D is uncertain. Germline assignment: CDR1 MNHNY and CDR2 SVGAGI (reference sequence). Trimming stripped 2 bases from V and 1 base from J, with 14 bases between. This CDR3 comprises 16 residues. The CDR3 loop is CASSYHPQRPNTEAFF. CDR3 nucleotides: TGTGCCAGCAGTTACCATCCTCAGAGACCGAACACTGAAGCTTTCTTT.

The genes are TRBV9 and TRBJ2-7, with 11 bases matching TRBD2. V lost 4 bases, J lost 4 bases, and 7 bases stayed unmatched. This CDR3 has 15 amino acids. The germline gives CDR1 SGDLS, CDR2 YYNGEE. CDR3 sequence reads: CASSPEGLAAYEQYF. CDR3 sequence (DNA): TGTGCCAGCAGCCCCGAGGGACTAGCGGCATACGAGCAGTACTTC.

The chain links TRBV3-1 (or the pseudogene TRBV3-2) to TRBJ1-1, with 7 nucleotides matching TRBD1. V trimming: 4 bases; J trimming: 2 bases; junction bases outside the gene matches: 4. This CDR3 has 14 amino acids. The germline V gene encodes CDR1 LGHDT and CDR2 YNNKEL (reference sequence). For the CDR3, the DNA is TGTGCCAGCAGCCTGGGACAGATAAACACTGAAGCTTTCTTT. This gives the protein CASSLGQINTEAFF.

This chain connects TRBV7-2 to TRBJ2-2; D unclear. Looked up from germline, CDR1 is SGHTA and CDR2 is FQGNSA. V gave up 1 base and J gave up 6 bases, with 15 bases separating them. This CDR3 has 16 amino acids. The CDR3 loop reads CASSLDRPYRAGELFF. The CDR3 DNA reads as TGTGCCAGCAGCTTAGACCGGCCATATAGAGCCGGGGAGCTGTTTTTT.

The chain employs TRBV7-2 and TRBJ1-1, with D perhaps TRBD1 (5 bases). Germline V gives CDR1 SGHTA, CDR2 FQGNSA. The ends were cut back, 1 base at V and 3 bases at J, with 9 bases in the middle. This CDR3 is built from 14 residues. The CDR3 nucleotides are TGTGCCAGCAGCTTAGTAGGAGGGGACACTGAAGCTTTCTTT. The encoded protein is CASSLVGGDTEAFF.

The chain employs TRBV7-2 and TRBJ2-3; no clear D gene. The germline V gene encodes CDR1 SGHTA and CDR2 FQGNSA. The CDR3 runs to 12 residues. Trimming shortened V by 5 bases and J by 8 bases, and 11 bases separated the two germline ends. This CDR3 is CASSLKSSTQYF. CDR3 DNA sequence: TGTGCCAGCAGCCTTAAATCGTCTACGCAGTATTTT.

The chain couples TRBV19 to TRBJ2-7; a weak D match, TRBD1 (5 bases). Germline V gene sequence: CDR1 LNHDA, CDR2 SQIVND (reference sequence). The CDR3 spans 15 residues. Trimming left V 3 bases short and J 3 bases short, with 15 bases between. CDR3 protein: CASSMLRGTGYEQYF. CDR3 bases: TGTGCCAGTAGTATGCTTAGGGGCACCGGCTACGAGCAGTACTTC.

Only one count was recorded for this clone. This chain joins TRBV6-4 and TRBJ2-2, with 9 bases identical to TRBD1. Germline V gene data show CDR1 as MRHNA and CDR2 as SNTAGT. This CDR3 is 15 amino acids long. V dropped 7 bases and J dropped 1; count of bases not matched to a gene: 4. CDR3 sequence: CASTETGGNTGELFF. DNA for the CDR3: TGTGCCAGCACCGAGACAGGGGGGAACACCGGGGAGCTGTTTTTT.

CDR3 DNA sequence: TGCAGCGTTGTAGGGCAGGGCCACGAGCAGTACTTC. This translates into CSVVGQGHEQYF. The rearrangement joins TRBV29-1 to TRBJ2-7; D might be TRBD1 (5 bases). The length of the CDR3 is 12 residues. Trimming cost V 4 bases and J 5 bases, with 12 bases left between them. Germline lookup yields CDR1 SQVTM and CDR2 ANQGSEA.

V usage is TRBV3-1 (or the pseudogene TRBV3-2) and J usage is TRBJ2-5; D remains unclear. The CDR3 contains 14 residues. V was clipped by 0 bases and J by 4 bases, with 9 bases between them. Germline CDR1 reads LGHDT; CDR2 reads YNNKEL (reference sequence). The chain's CDR3 is CASSQDLAAETQYF. The CDR3 DNA reads TGTGCCAGCAGCCAAGATTTAGCCGCAGAGACCCAGTACTTC.

The V gene is TRBV6-5, the J gene TRBJ1-2; possible D gene TRBD1, 5 bases. Looked up from germline, CDR1 is MNHEY and CDR2 is SVGAGI. There are 13 residues in the CDR3. V was trimmed by 6 bases and J by 3 bases, leaving 11 bases between them. The DNA for the CDR3 is TGTGCCAGCAGGGAGGGGCAGTACTATGGCTACACCTTC. It is translated as CASREGQYYGYTF.

The gene calls are TRBV2 and TRBJ2-5; 7 bases line up with TRBD2. The CDR3 length is 14 residues. Germline V gene lookup returns CDR1 SNHLY and CDR2 FYNNEI. Unmatched junction bases numbered 5, after V lost 4 bases and J lost 3 bases. CDR3 sequence (DNA): TGTGCCAGCAGTGCCCGCGCGGGGGAAGAGACCCAGTACTTC. Translating gives CASSARAGEETQYF.